The T cell receptor beta chain under discussion was sequenced for a study of T cells after yellow fever vaccination. Across the whole study: Those fractions that held only low numbers of cells were prepared using the SMART-Seq v4 Ultra Low Input RNA kit.

Study-level points and caveats: Contaminating bulk clonotypes could be abundant in FACS-sorted repertoires. A limited proportion of clonotypes was detected within both the CD4 and CD8 compartments.

Details on this clonotype: Its antigen remains unknown.

UMIs were added to TCR cDNA along with a universal primer site when it was made by 5'RACE template switching. TCRdb re-derived calls from the 5' RACE reads in MiXCR, one entry per CDR3 protein. Of roughly 79,000 distinct CDR3 sequences listed, around 7% are singletons. The CDR3 totals 14 residues. Per germline, CDR1 SGHKS and CDR2 YYEKEE (reference sequence). The V and J ends lost 1 base and 8 bases, in that order; junction bases with no gene match: 5. This receptor was taken from a man aged 18 to 30 who received the YFV17D yellow fever vaccine. The sample was CD8+ T cells sorted from PBMCs, taken more than 8 days after the first yellow fever vaccination. The chain combines TRBV5-5 with TRBJ2-1; 8 positions match TRBD1. This CDR3 reads CASSLFDRGYEQFF. The CDR3 DNA sequence: TGTGCCAGCAGCTTGTTTGACAGGGGTTATGAGCAGTTCTTC.